This entry describes one T cell receptor beta chain. The authors' processing: Counts of nucleated cells, estimated from reference gene primer amplification, were obtained. Measured with immunoSEQ multiplex PCR; TCRdb has only the in-frame clones, and not every one. That table furnishes V, J and clone size, whereas the DNA furnished D and trimming. The sample carries under 200,000 clones, around 90% recorded once. These data come from a study of blood T cell repertoires in COVID-19. As for the study in general: Sites across the United States, Italy and Spain contributed samples from acute and convalescent COVID-19. PBMCs, B-cell-depleted T cells, or T cells provided the cDNA or gDNA that made up the material.

This sequence originates from a man aged 60-69 years with active or convalescent COVID-19. The sample comprised peripheral blood.

CDR3 residues: CASSTGNAGNTIYF. In nucleotides, the CDR3 is TGTGCCAGCAGTACAGGGAATGCTGGAAACACCATATATTTT. This chain uses TRBV6-5 with TRBJ1-3; tentatively, D is TRBD1 (6 bases). Germline loops: CDR1 MNHEY, CDR2 SVGAGI. The V end was cut by 5 bases, the J end by 2 bases, with 10 bases between. The CDR3 totals 14 residues.